One sample yielded the 19 T cell receptor beta chains listed below, sequenced in a study of T cell responses to AZD1222 COVID-19 vaccine. Assay used: immunoSEQ multiplex PCR; TCRdb lists only in-frame clones, some missing. The sample carries 60,000 to 75,000 clones, 83% recorded once. The starting material was peripheral blood, obtained 28 days after the second AZD1222 dose. These receptors were obtained from an adult who received the AZD1222 COVID-19 vaccine.

This chain connects TRBV5-1 to TRBJ2-7, with D perhaps matching TRBD1 or TRBD2 (5 bases each). CDR1 SGHRS and CDR2 YFSETQ come from the germline V gene. Trimming left V 1 base short and J 0 bases short, with 14 bases between. CDR3 length equals 16 residues. The CDR3 DNA is TGCGCCAGCAGCTTGTTTCCAGGGACGAGCTCCTACGAGCAGTACTTC. Its protein product is CASSLFPGTSSYEQYF.

The chain carries TRBV4-3 and TRBJ2-5; D assignment may be TRBD1 or TRBD2 (6 bases each). In germline, CDR1 is LGHNA, CDR2 YSLEER. Trimming removed 4 bases from V and 4 bases from J, with 22 bases in between. This CDR3 has 17 residues. The CDR3 here is CASSLNPGGSNAETQYF. Here the CDR3 DNA reads TGCGCCAGCAGCCTCAACCCCGGGGGCTCAAACGCAGAGACCCAGTACTTC.

CDR3 in amino acids: CASSWAGGNLEPQHF. Here the CDR3 DNA reads TGTGCCAGCAGTTGGGCAGGGGGCAATCTGGAGCCCCAGCATTTT. This chain joins TRBV6-6 and TRBJ1-5; 8 positions match TRBD1. The ends lost 4 bases at V and 8 bases at J; junction bases unmatched: 10. The CDR3 runs to 15 residues. Germline V gives CDR1 MNHNY, CDR2 SVGAGI (reference sequence).

The chain has TRBV4-3 and TRBJ1-2, with D perhaps matching TRBD1 (5 bases). This CDR3 region has 16 residues. Trimming took off 4 bases at V and 2 bases at J, with 17 bases between the two ends. Germline CDR1 reads LGHNA; CDR2 reads YSLEER. The chain's CDR3 is CASSPRGDQENYGYTF. CDR3 sequence (DNA): TGCGCCAGCAGCCCCCGTGGGGACCAAGAGAACTATGGCTACACCTTC.

This clone showed up just once. CDR3 sequence (DNA): TGTGCCAGCAGTGATAGGGGACAGGGCTGGACCGGGGAGCTGTTTTTT. Protein sequence: CASSDRGQGWTGELFF. The chain combines TRBV25-1 with TRBJ2-2, with TRBD1 matching over 9 bases. The trim removed 3 bases at V and 5 bases at J, leaving 7 bases unmatched. In germline, CDR1 is MGHDK, CDR2 SYGVNS. The CDR3 spans 16 residues.

The chain couples TRBV11-2 to TRBJ1-2, with 7 bases lining up with TRBD1. The CDR3 is made up of 14 amino acids. J was trimmed by 1 base and V by 4 bases; bases with no gene match: 3. Germline CDR1 and CDR2: SGHAT and FQNNGV. The CDR3 nucleotides read TGTGCCAGCAGCTCGGGACAGCTTAACTATGGCTACACCTTC. Translating it yields CASSSGQLNYGYTF.

CDR3 residues: CASSYLLGGESGYTF. CDR3 nucleotides: TGTGCCAGCAGTTACCTCCTCGGGGGGGAATCCGGCTACACCTTC. This chain uses TRBV6-5 with TRBJ1-2; maybe TRBD1 (5 bases). The CDR3 is 15 residues long. Germline CDR1 and CDR2: MNHEY and SVGAGI. Trimming cost V 2 bases and J 8 bases, with 18 bases left between them.

The CDR3 nucleotides read TGTGCCAGCAGTCAGACAGGGTGGAACACTGAAGCTTTCTTT. It encodes CASSQTGWNTEAFF. The rearrangement links TRBV2 to TRBJ1-1, with 7 bases aligning to TRBD1. CDR1 is SNHLY and CDR2 is FYNNEI in the germline V gene. Germline trimming cut 5 bases from V and 1 base from J; bases unmatched to any gene: 4. There are 14 residues in the CDR3.

J is TRBJ2-7 and V is TRBV15; D is ambiguous. Looked up from germline, CDR1 is LNHNV and CDR2 is YYDKDF (reference sequence). The V and J ends lost 8 bases and 4 bases respectively, with 18 bases between them. There are 14 residues in the CDR3. As DNA, the CDR3 is TGTGCCACCGGCCCCCGCGGAAACAGTTACGAGCAGTACTTC. Encoded protein: CATGPRGNSYEQYF. Supplemented by reference TRBV15 and TRBJ2-7, the full variable domain reads DAMVIQNPRYQVTQFGKPVTLSCSQTLNHNVMYWYQQKSSQAPKLLFHYYDKDFNNEADTPDNFQSRRPNTSFCFLDIRSPGLGDTAMYLCATGPRGNSYEQYFGPGTRLTVT.

A few counts support this clone. In DNA, the CDR3 is TGTGCCAGCAGCCCACAGGGGGGCCGACCTAACTATGGCTACACCTTC. Translating gives CASSPQGGRPNYGYTF. V and J are TRBV11-2 and TRBJ1-2; 8 bases line up with TRBD1. This CDR3 is 16 amino acids long. V lost 5 bases to trimming and J lost 0 bases; unmatched junction nucleotides: 8. Per germline, CDR1 SGHAT and CDR2 FQNNGV.

The rearrangement joins TRBV6-5 to TRBJ1-3, with 8 bases aligning to TRBD1. The CDR3 runs 15 residues. CDR1 MNHEY and CDR2 SVGAGI come from the germline V gene. V lost 0 bases to trimming and J lost 3 bases; unmatched junction nucleotides: 1. The CDR3, as DNA: TGTGCCAGCAGTTACTCCGGACAGGGTGGAAACACCATATATTTT. Protein sequence: CASSYSGQGGNTIYF.

The chain combines TRBV5-1 with TRBJ2-7, with D tentatively TRBD2 (6 bases). The CDR3 extends over 17 amino acids. Germline values: CDR1 SGHRS, CDR2 YFSETQ. V was pared by 0 bases and J by 2 bases, with 18 bases between. As DNA, the CDR3 is TGCGCCAGCAGCTTGGCCTTGAGGCGGGACGCTACCTACGAGCAGTACTTC. Translating it yields CASSLALRRDATYEQYF. The complete variable domain, with remaining parts taken from reference TRBV5-1 and TRBJ2-7, reads KAGVTQTPRYLIKTRGQQVTLSCSPISGHRSVSWYQQTPGQGLQFLFEYFSETQRNKGNFPGRFSGRQFSNSRSEMNVSTLELGDSALYLCASSLALRRDATYEQYFGPGTRLTVT.

The rearrangement links TRBV5-6 to TRBJ2-1, with a possible D match to TRBD1 (6 bases). The CDR3 consists of 15 residues. Germline lookup yields CDR1 SGHDT and CDR2 YYEEEE. V was shortened by 0 bases and J by 4 bases, with 11 bases between the two germline ends. CDR3 sequence (DNA): TGTGCCAGCAGCTTGGTTCCAGGGGTATACAATGAGCAGTTCTTC. Translation: CASSLVPGVYNEQFF.

The chain links TRBV5-8 to TRBJ1-5; possible D gene TRBD1, 6 bases. Germline V lookup: CDR1 SGHTS, CDR2 YDEGEE. This CDR3 spans 13 amino acids. V shed 4 bases and J shed 6 bases, with 11 bases lying between them. For the CDR3, the DNA is TGTGCCAGCAGCCTAACAGGGTCTCAGCCCCAGCATTTT. Its translation: CASSLTGSQPQHF. Filled out from reference TRBV5-8 and TRBJ1-5, the complete variable domain reads EAGVTQSPTHLIKTRGQQATLRCSPISGHTSVYWYQQALGLGLQFLLWYDEGEERNRGNFPPRFSGRQFPNYSSELNVNALELEDSALYLCASSLTGSQPQHFGDGTRLSIL.

The chain uses TRBV5-6 and TRBJ1-1; 9 bases map to TRBD1. Germline lookup yields CDR1 SGHDT and CDR2 YYEEEE. This CDR3 is 14 amino acids long. With 3 bases clipped from V and 6 bases from J, the junction kept 6 bases outside the gene matches. Written as DNA, the CDR3 is TGTGCCAGCAGCTACGGGACAGGGCACGCTGAAGCTTTCTTT. It encodes CASSYGTGHAEAFF.

J is TRBJ2-7 and V is TRBV11-2, with 11 positions matching TRBD1. The CDR3 runs 15 residues. Germline CDR1 and CDR2: SGHAT and FQNNGV. The V gene end was trimmed by 5 bases and the J gene end by 3 bases; junction bases not matched to a gene: 6. CDR3 sequence (DNA): TGTGCCAGCAGCCCTCGGACAGGGGGCGGCTACGAGCAGTACTTC. Residues: CASSPRTGGGYEQYF.

The chain couples TRBV5-1 to TRBJ2-1; TRBD2 agrees at 9 bases. This CDR3 comprises 15 residues. The germline gives CDR1 SGHRS, CDR2 YFSETQ. Here the CDR3 reads CPRSWGAGGPNEQFF. The CDR3 bases are TGCCCCCGCAGCTGGGGGGCGGGGGGGCCCAATGAGCAGTTCTTC.

This chain connects TRBV7-6 to TRBJ1-3, with D tentatively TRBD1 (5 bases). The CDR3 spans 14 residues. V lost 4 bases to trimming and J lost 1 base, with 8 bases between them. Germline CDR1 is SGHVS and CDR2 is FNYEAQ. CDR3 loop: CASSSGTSGNTIYF. As DNA, the CDR3 is TGTGCCAGCAGCTCCGGGACGTCTGGAAACACCATATATTTT.

There are a few counts of this clone. The gene calls are TRBV2 and TRBJ1-5, with D possibly TRBD1 on 6 matching bases. CDR1 and CDR2 from the germline V gene are SNHLY and FYNNEI. This CDR3 spans 15 amino acids. The V and J ends lost 2 bases and 7 bases respectively, with 15 bases between them. As DNA, the CDR3 is TGTGCCAGCAGTGAAAAGTTGGGGGCCGGGCAGCCCCAGCATTTT. Protein product: CASSEKLGAGQPQHF. The full variable domain, in which reference TRBV2 and TRBJ1-5 provide the parts outside the CDR3, is EPEVTQTPSHQVTQMGQEVILRCVPISNHLYFYWYRQILGQKVEFLVSFYNNEISEKSEIFDDQFSVERPDGSNFTLKIRSTKLEDSAMYFCASSEKLGAGQPQHFGDGTRLSIL.